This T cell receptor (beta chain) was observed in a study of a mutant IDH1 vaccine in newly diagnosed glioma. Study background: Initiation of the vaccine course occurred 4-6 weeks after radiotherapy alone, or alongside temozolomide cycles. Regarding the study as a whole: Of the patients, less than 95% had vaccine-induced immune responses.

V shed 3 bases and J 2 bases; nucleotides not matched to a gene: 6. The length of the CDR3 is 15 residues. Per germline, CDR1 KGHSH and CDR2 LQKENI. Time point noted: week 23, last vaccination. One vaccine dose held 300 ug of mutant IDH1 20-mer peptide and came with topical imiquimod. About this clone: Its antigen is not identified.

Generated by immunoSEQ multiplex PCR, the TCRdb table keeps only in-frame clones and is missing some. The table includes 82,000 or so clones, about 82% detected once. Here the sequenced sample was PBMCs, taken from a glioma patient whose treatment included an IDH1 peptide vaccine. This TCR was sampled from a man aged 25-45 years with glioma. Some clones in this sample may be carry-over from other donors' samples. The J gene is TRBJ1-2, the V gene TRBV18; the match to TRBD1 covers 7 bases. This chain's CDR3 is CASSPAGQSNYGYTF. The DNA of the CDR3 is TGTGCCAGCTCACCCGCGGGACAGTCCAACTATGGCTACACCTTC.